These 26 T cell receptor beta chains came from one sample sequenced in a study of cytomegalovirus exposure and HLA in healthy donors. PCR employed 60 Vbeta and 13 Jbeta primers. Assay: immunoSEQ multiplex PCR; the TCRdb copy retains only in-frame clones and omits some. The sample includes around 130,000 clones, less than 85% of them seen just once. The sample consisted of PBMCs. The receptors shown here come from a woman in her thirties or forties in good health and CMV-seropositive.

The chain combines TRBV20-1 with TRBJ2-3; possibly TRBD2 for D (5 bases). The CDR3 has 11 residues. V lost 6 bases and J lost 5, with 9 bases in between. CDR1 is DFQATT and CDR2 is SNEGSKA in the germline V gene (reference sequence). The CDR3 here is CSASRGDTQYF. CDR3 DNA sequence: TGCAGTGCCTCCCGGGGAGATACGCAGTATTTT.

This sequence joins TRBV6-6 and TRBJ2-5; 11 nucleotides match TRBD2. The CDR3 consists of 15 residues. Germline lookup yields CDR1 MNHNY and CDR2 SVGAGI (reference sequence). The junction had 10 bases not matched to a gene; V was cut back by 8 bases and J by 5 bases. The CDR3 region has the DNA TGTGCCAGCCGGACCACTAGCGGGGGTGGCGAGACCCAGTACTTC. Residues: CASRTTSGGGETQYF.

The chain couples TRBV6-6 to TRBJ1-5, with D maybe TRBD1 (6 bases). The CDR3 runs to 16 residues. Germline lookup yields CDR1 MNHNY and CDR2 SVGAGI (reference sequence). V was clipped by 2 bases and J by 4 bases, with 15 bases between them. The CDR3 DNA reads as TGTGCCAGCAGTTACGGCGTCGGACAGCCTAATCAGCCCCAGCATTTT. This gives the protein CASSYGVGQPNQPQHF.

The J gene is TRBJ1-4, the V gene TRBV28; TRBD1 agrees at 9 bases. V trimming: 3 bases; J trimming: 6 bases; junction bases outside the gene matches: 5. The CDR3 covers 15 residues. Germline V gene lookup returns CDR1 MDHEN and CDR2 SYDVKM. In DNA form, the CDR3 reads TGTGCCAGCAGTTTCGAAACAGGGGGCGATGAAAAACTGTTTTTT. Protein sequence: CASSFETGGDEKLFF.

The gene calls are TRBV7-2 and TRBJ2-2, with TRBD2 matching 9 bases. Germline V gene sequence: CDR1 SGHTA, CDR2 FQGNSA. This CDR3 contains 15 residues. Trimming took 5 bases from V and 7 from J; bases not matched to a gene: 8. CDR3 nucleotides: TGTGCCAGCAGCCCCCCTAGCGGGATAGGCGGGGAGCTGTTTTTT. This gives the protein CASSPPSGIGGELFF.

V and J are TRBV4-2 and TRBJ1-1; D may be TRBD1 (6 bases). CDR3 size: 13 residues. Trimming pared 0 bases from V and 11 bases from J, leaving 13 bases between. The germline CDR1 and CDR2 sequences are LGHNA and YNFKEQ. DNA for the CDR3: TGTGCCAGCAGCCAAGATCAGGGGCAGGGGGCTTTCTTT. Protein sequence: CASSQDQGQGAFF.

The genes are TRBV7-8 and TRBJ1-5, with a possible D match to TRBD1 (6 bases). CDR1 is SGHVS and CDR2 is FQNEAQ in the germline V gene. This CDR3 region has 16 residues. V was clipped by 7 bases and J by 0 bases, with 16 bases between them. The CDR3 reads CASTPGGKGSNQPQHF. The CDR3 coding sequence is TGTGCCAGCACCCCTGGGGGCAAAGGTAGCAATCAGCCCCAGCATTTT.

The chain recombines TRBV6-5 with TRBJ1-2; D might be TRBD1 (6 bases). Trimming removed 2 bases at V and 2 bases at J, with 12 bases between. The CDR3 is made up of 15 amino acids. Germline CDR1 MNHEY, CDR2 SVGAGI. The CDR3 sequence: CASSYDRQVNYGYTF. The CDR3 DNA is TGTGCCAGCAGTTACGATCGACAGGTCAACTATGGCTACACCTTC.

The gene calls are TRBV4-2 and TRBJ1-6; D is ambiguous. This CDR3 has 13 residues. CDR1 and CDR2 from the germline V gene are LGHNA and YNFKEQ. V was trimmed by 1 base and J by 9 bases, leaving 7 bases between them. Here the CDR3 DNA reads TGTGCCAGCAGCCAAGGAGATGTTTCACCCCTCCACTTT. Its translation is CASSQGDVSPLHF.

This chain links TRBV25-1 with TRBJ2-7, with 11 bases that match TRBD1. V was pared by 10 bases and J by 2 bases, with 4 bases of the junction left unmatched. Per germline, CDR1 MGHDK and CDR2 SYGVNS. This CDR3 is 13 amino acids long. The CDR3: CATGTGGPYEQYF. The CDR3 DNA reads TGTGCCACCGGGACAGGGGGTCCCTACGAGCAGTACTTC.

V and J are TRBV7-2 and TRBJ1-1; 9 bases map to TRBD1. Germline lookup yields CDR1 SGHTA and CDR2 FQGNSA. Trimming cost V 2 bases and J 5 bases; bases outside gene matches: 3. The CDR3 has 14 amino acids. CDR3 in amino acids: CASSLSGQGTEAFF. In DNA, the CDR3 is TGTGCCAGCAGCTTAAGCGGACAGGGGACTGAAGCTTTCTTT.

This clone was detected a few times. The CDR3 sequence is CASSPPGQPYEQYF. The DNA for the CDR3 is TGTGCCAGCTCACCACCGGGACAGCCCTACGAGCAGTACTTC. This chain uses TRBV18 with TRBJ2-7; 7 bases line up with TRBD1. The junction had 1 base not matched to a gene; V was cut back by 0 bases and J by 2 bases. The CDR3 has 14 amino acids. Germline V gene data show CDR1 as KGHSH and CDR2 as LQKENI.

The V and J genes are TRBV29-1 and TRBJ2-5; 9 bases align to TRBD2. Germline CDR1 and CDR2: SQVTM and ANQGSEA. V dropped 6 bases and J dropped 4; count of bases not matched to a gene: 6. The CDR3 runs 13 residues. The CDR3 DNA is TGCAGCGTAGCCGGCGGGAGGGGAGAGACCCAGTACTTC. Amino acid sequence: CSVAGGRGETQYF.

This rearrangement joins TRBV18 to TRBJ2-7; 8 nucleotides agree with TRBD2. CDR3 length: 15 residues. Germline V gene data show CDR1 as KGHSH and CDR2 as LQKENI. V was clipped by 3 bases and J by 2 bases; unmatched bases: 6. In DNA form, the CDR3 reads TGTGCCAGCTCACCGGGACTAGGGGTTGCCTACGAGCAGTACTTC. Protein sequence: CASSPGLGVAYEQYF.

The table lists this clone with a few counts. This chain joins TRBV7-8 and TRBJ2-3; D is uncertain. The CDR3 loop spans 16 amino acids. CDR1 and CDR2 from the germline V gene are SGHVS and FQNEAQ. V lost 1 base and J lost 1, with 12 bases in between. The CDR3 DNA follows: TGTGCCAGCAGCTTAGGTCGGAAGCAGGGCACAGATACGCAGTATTTT. Residues: CASSLGRKQGTDTQYF.

This clone was recorded many times. This chain joins TRBV4-2 and TRBJ2-7; a possible D gene is TRBD1 (6 bases). The CDR3 spans 14 residues. V lost 2 bases and J 4 bases, leaving 12 bases between the germline ends. Germline V gene data show CDR1 as LGHNA and CDR2 as YNFKEQ. The CDR3 spells CASSQSTGQYEQYF. In DNA form, the CDR3 reads TGTGCCAGCAGCCAATCAACAGGGCAATACGAGCAGTACTTC.

The chain recombines TRBV11-3 with TRBJ2-5; TRBD2 aligns across 13 bases. This CDR3 spans 16 amino acids. Germline CDR1 SGHNT, CDR2 YENEEA. Trimming took 3 bases from V and 4 from J; bases not matched to a gene: 5. CDR3 loop: CASSFAGTSGTETQYF. CDR3 coding DNA: TGTGCCAGCAGCTTTGCAGGGACTAGCGGGACAGAGACCCAGTACTTC. Filled out from reference TRBV11-3 and TRBJ2-5, the complete variable domain reads EAGVVQSPRYKIIEKKQPVAFWCNPISGHNTLYWYLQNLGQGPELLIRYENEEAVDDSQLPKDRFSAERLKGVDSTLKIQPAELGDSAVYLCASSFAGTSGTETQYFGPGTRLLVL.

The chain is built from TRBV19 and TRBJ2-7, with 9 bases matching TRBD1. Germline V lookup: CDR1 LNHDA, CDR2 SQIVND (reference sequence). The CDR3 spans 14 residues. V shed 3 bases, J shed 3 bases, and the junction held 3 bases outside the gene matches. DNA of the CDR3: TGTGCCAGTAGTATTGGGACAGGGAGCTACGAGCAGTACTTC. Protein sequence: CASSIGTGSYEQYF. Looking up the rest from reference TRBV19 and TRBJ2-7 gives the full variable domain: DGGITQSPKYLFRKEGQNVTLSCEQNLNHDAMYWYRQDPGQGLRLIYYSQIVNDFQKGDIAEGYSVSREKKESFPLTVTSAQKNPTAFYLCASSIGTGSYEQYFGPGTRLTVT.

This clone was recorded a few times. The gene calls are TRBV7-3 and TRBJ2-7; the D gene is possibly TRBD2 (5 bases). V was clipped by 5 bases and J by 7 bases, with 21 bases between them. Germline CDR1 and CDR2: SGHTA and FQGTGA. The length of the CDR3 is 15 residues. The CDR3 here is CASSPNGEHGSEQYF. CDR3 nucleotides: TGTGCCAGCAGCCCTAACGGGGAACACGGTTCGGAGCAGTACTTC.

This clone has a handful of counts. The CDR3 protein is CASSQDGGEDTQYF. As DNA, the CDR3 is TGTGCCAGCAGCCAAGATGGGGGGGAGGATACGCAGTATTTT. The gene calls are TRBV4-2 and TRBJ2-3; 7 positions match TRBD2. Trimming removed 0 bases from V and 6 bases from J; junction bases left unmatched: 3. The CDR3 consists of 14 residues. Germline CDR1 reads LGHNA; CDR2 reads YNFKEQ.

This chain uses TRBV15 with TRBJ2-1, with D perhaps TRBD1 (6 bases). CDR1 and CDR2 from the germline V gene are LNHNV and YYDKDF (reference sequence). Trimming shortened V by 1 base and J by 4 bases, and 11 bases separated the two germline ends. This CDR3 has 15 residues. As DNA, the CDR3 is TGTGCCACCAGCAGAGGGGACAAGAGGTACAATGAGCAGTTCTTC. It encodes CATSRGDKRYNEQFF.

This clone appeared a single time. This rearrangement joins TRBV2 to TRBJ2-5; 7 bases align to TRBD1. Trimming removed 4 bases from V and 1 base from J; junction bases left unmatched: 9. Germline assignment: CDR1 SNHLY and CDR2 FYNNEI. The CDR3 has 16 amino acids. The DNA for the CDR3 is TGTGCCAGCAGTGTTGAGGGGGCTTTGGGCCAAGAGACCCAGTACTTC. It encodes CASSVEGALGQETQYF.

The J gene is TRBJ2-2, the V gene TRBV25-1; perhaps TRBD1 as D (6 bases). CDR1 is MGHDK, CDR2 SYGVNS, per germline. V lost 2 bases and J lost 6, with 13 bases in between. This CDR3 has 15 residues. CDR3 DNA sequence: TGTGCCAGCAGTGAACCAGGGGTACTGGCCGGGGAGCTGTTTTTT. Its protein is CASSEPGVLAGELFF.

This clone has just a few counts. V is TRBV6-6 and J is TRBJ1-5; D not resolved. Looked up from germline, CDR1 is MNHNY and CDR2 is SVGAGI (reference sequence). V was shortened by 2 bases and J by 2 bases, with 4 bases between the two germline ends. The CDR3 loop spans 13 amino acids. The CDR3 DNA sequence: TGTGCCAGCAGTTACCAGGGCAATCAGCCCCAGCATTTT. It encodes CASSYQGNQPQHF.

The gene calls are TRBV5-1 and TRBJ1-1; the D is unclear. The germline V and J ends were trimmed by 0 bases and 4 bases, with 7 bases remaining between them. Germline V gives CDR1 SGHRS, CDR2 YFSETQ. The CDR3 extends over 13 amino acids. The CDR3 reads CASSLVGVTEAFF. In nucleotides, the CDR3 is TGCGCCAGCAGCTTGGTCGGGGTCACTGAAGCTTTCTTT.

As DNA, the CDR3 is TGTGCCAGCAGCTTAAGTCGGACTAGCGGGGGGGCCTGGTCAGATACGCAGTATTTT. Its protein is CASSLSRTSGGAWSDTQYF. The V gene is TRBV7-3, the J gene TRBJ2-3; the match to TRBD2 covers 15 bases. With 1 base clipped from V and 4 bases from J, the junction kept 9 bases outside the gene matches. There are 19 residues in the CDR3. Looked up from germline, CDR1 is SGHTA and CDR2 is FQGTGA. The complete variable domain, with remaining parts taken from reference TRBV7-3 and TRBJ2-3, reads GAGVSQTPSNKVTEKGKYVELRCDPISGHTALYWYRQSLGQGPEFLIYFQGTGAADDSGLPNDRFFAVRPEGSVSTLKIQRTERGDSAVYLCASSLSRTSGGAWSDTQYFGPGTRLTVL.